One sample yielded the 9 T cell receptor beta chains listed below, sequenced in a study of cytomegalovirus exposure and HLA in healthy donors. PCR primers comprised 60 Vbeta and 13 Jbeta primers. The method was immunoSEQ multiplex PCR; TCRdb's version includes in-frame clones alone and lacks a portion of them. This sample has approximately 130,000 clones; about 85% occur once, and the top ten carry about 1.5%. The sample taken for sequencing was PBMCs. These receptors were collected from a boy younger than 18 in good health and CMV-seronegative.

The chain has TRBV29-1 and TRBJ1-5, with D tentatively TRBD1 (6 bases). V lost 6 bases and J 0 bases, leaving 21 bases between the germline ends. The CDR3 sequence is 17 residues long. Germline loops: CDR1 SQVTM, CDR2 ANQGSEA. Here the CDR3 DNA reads TGCAGCGTAGGGGGGGGGCAGAACTTTAATAGCAATCAGCCCCAGCATTTT. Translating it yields CSVGGGQNFNSNQPQHF.

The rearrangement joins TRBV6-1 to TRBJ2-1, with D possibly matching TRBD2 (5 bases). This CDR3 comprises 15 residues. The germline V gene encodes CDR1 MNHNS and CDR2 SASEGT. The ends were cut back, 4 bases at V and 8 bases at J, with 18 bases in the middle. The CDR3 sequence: CASSAPGWLVYEQFF. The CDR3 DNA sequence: TGTGCCAGCAGTGCCCCGGGATGGCTTGTGTATGAGCAGTTCTTC.

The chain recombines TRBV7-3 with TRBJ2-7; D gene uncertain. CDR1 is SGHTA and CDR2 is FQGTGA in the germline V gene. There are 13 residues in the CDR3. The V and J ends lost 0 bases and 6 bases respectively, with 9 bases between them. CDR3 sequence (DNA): TGTGCCAGCAGCTTAACGTCCACGGGCGAGCAGTACTTC. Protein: CASSLTSTGEQYF.

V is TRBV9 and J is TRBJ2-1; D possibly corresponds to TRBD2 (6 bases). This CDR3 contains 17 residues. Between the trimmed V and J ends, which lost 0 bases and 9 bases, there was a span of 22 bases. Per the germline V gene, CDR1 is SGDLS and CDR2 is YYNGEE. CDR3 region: CASSVGGQGLAMGEQFF. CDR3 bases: TGTGCCAGCAGCGTAGGCGGCCAGGGTCTAGCGATGGGTGAGCAGTTCTTC. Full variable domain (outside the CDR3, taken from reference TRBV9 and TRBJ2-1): DSGVTQTPKHLITATGQRVTLRCSPRSGDLSVYWYQQSLDQGLQFLIQYYNGEERAKGNILERFSAQQFPDLHSELNLSSLELGDSALYFCASSVGGQGLAMGEQFFGPGTRLTVL.

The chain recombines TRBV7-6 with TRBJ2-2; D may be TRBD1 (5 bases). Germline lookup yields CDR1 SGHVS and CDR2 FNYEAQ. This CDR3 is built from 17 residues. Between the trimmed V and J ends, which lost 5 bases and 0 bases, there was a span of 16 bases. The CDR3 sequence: CASSAQGAGANTGELFF. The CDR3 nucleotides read TGTGCCAGCAGCGCCCAAGGGGCAGGCGCGAACACCGGGGAGCTGTTTTTT.

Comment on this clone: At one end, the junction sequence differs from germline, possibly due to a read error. CDR3 residues: CASSLAAGYNYGYPF. The CDR3 DNA is TGTGCCAGCAGCTTGGCGGCAGGGTATAACTATGGCTACCCCTTC. The chain is built from TRBV5-6 and TRBJ1-2; the D gene is possibly TRBD1 (5 bases). Germline values: CDR1 SGHDT, CDR2 YYEEEE. This CDR3 region has 15 residues.

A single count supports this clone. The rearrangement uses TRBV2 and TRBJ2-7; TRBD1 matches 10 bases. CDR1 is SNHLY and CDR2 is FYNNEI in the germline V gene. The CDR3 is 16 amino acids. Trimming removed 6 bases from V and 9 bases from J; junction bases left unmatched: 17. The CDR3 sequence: CASRRDRGLAGNWQYF. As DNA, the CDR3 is TGTGCCAGCAGACGGGACAGGGGCCTCGCGGGGAATTGGCAGTACTTC. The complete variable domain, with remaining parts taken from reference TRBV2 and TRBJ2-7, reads EPEVTQTPSHQVTQMGQEVILRCVPISNHLYFYWYRQILGQKVEFLVSFYNNEISEKSEIFDDQFSVERPDGSNFTLKIRSTKLEDSAMYFCASRRDRGLAGNWQYFGPGTRLTVT.

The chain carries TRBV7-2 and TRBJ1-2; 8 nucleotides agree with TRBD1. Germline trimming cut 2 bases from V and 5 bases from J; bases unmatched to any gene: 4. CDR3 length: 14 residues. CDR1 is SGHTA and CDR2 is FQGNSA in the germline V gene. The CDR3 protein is CASSLTGTGYGYTF. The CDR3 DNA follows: TGTGCCAGCAGCTTAACCGGGACAGGTTATGGCTACACCTTC.

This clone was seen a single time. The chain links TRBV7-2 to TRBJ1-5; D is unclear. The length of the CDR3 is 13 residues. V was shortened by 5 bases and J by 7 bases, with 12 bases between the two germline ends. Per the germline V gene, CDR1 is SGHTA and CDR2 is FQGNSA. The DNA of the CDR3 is TGTGCCAGCAGCAGAGGGCTGGGGCAGCCCCAGCATTTT. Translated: CASSRGLGQPQHF. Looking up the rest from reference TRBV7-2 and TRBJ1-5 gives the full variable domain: GAGVSQSPSNKVTEKGKDVELRCDPISGHTALYWYRQSLGQGLEFLIYFQGNSAPDKSGLPSDRFSAERTGGSVSTLTIQRTQQEDSAVYLCASSRGLGQPQHFGDGTRLSIL.